A selection of T cell receptor beta chains follows, all from one sample in a study of metastatic and nonmetastatic thyroid tumors. MiXCR re-clonotyped the PCR reads for TCRdb. The table records just over 20,000 clones, about 12% of them present only once. The sequencing sample was made of blood. These receptors were taken from a female donor with papillary thyroid cancer or a benign thyroid nodule (not recorded which). Some clones in this sample may be carry-over from other donors' samples. CDR3s include the opening cysteine and the closing phenylalanine or tryptophan. The D gene is left open where the match is weak. The size of a clone is reported for some rows only, either as once, few or many, or as a class for expanded clones.

J	D	V	size	DNA	CDR3
TRBJ1-1	.	TRBV6-1	many	TGTGCCAGCAGCTCTACAGGGAACACTGAAGCTTTCTTT	CASSSTGNTEAFF
TRBJ2-2	TRBD1	TRBV7-9	many	TGTGCCAGCAGCTTGGGACAGCTGAACACCGGGGAGCTGTTTTTT	CASSLGQLNTGELFF
TRBJ2-2	.	TRBV5-1	.	TGCGCCAGCAGCCAAGGGCACGGGGAGCTGTTTTTT	CASSQGHGELFF
TRBJ1-2	.	TRBV7-9	.	TGTGCCAGCTCGGAGGGGCCAAACTATGGTTACACCTTC	CASSEGPNYGYTF
TRBJ2-5	.	TRBV6-5	once	TGTGCCAGCAGTTATTGCTTTGGGGGCGGAGAGACCCAGTACTTC	CASSYCFGGGETQYF
TRBJ1-4	.	TRBV6-1	many	TGTGCCAGCAGTCGTTCGTGGGGTCGGGGTAATGAAAAACTGTTTTTT	CASSRSWGRGNEKLFF
TRBJ2-3	.	TRBV18	many	TGTGCCAGCTCACCAAACACAGATACGCAGTATTTT	CASSPNTDTQYF
TRBJ1-1	.	TRBV29-1	many	TGCTCGACGGGTGACGGCACTGAAGCTTTCTTT	CSTGDGTEAFF
TRBJ1-2	.	TRBV4-3	many	TGCGCCAGCAGTGAGGACAGCCGAACCCGCTATGGCTACACCTTC	CASSEDSRTRYGYTF
TRBJ1-4	.	TRBV6-1	few	TGTGCCAGCAGTTTATCGGGGAAAGGAATTAATGAAAAACTGTTTTTT	CASSLSGKGINEKLFF
TRBJ2-7	TRBD2	TRBV29-1	few	TGCAGCGTCGCCTCCACTAGCGGGGGTCCGGTGGAGCAGTACTTC	CSVASTSGGPVEQYF
TRBJ2-1	.	TRBV9	many	TGTGCCAGCAGCCCTTATACCGGAAGCTCCTACAATGAGCAGTTCTTC	CASSPYTGSSYNEQFF
TRBJ1-2	.	TRBV27	many	TGTGCCAGCAGGCCCACAGGGAACGGCTATGGCTACACCTTC	CASRPTGNGYGYTF
TRBJ1-1	TRBD1	TRBV25-1	many	TGTGCCAGCAGAGACAGGGATGTGTTCATGAACACTGAAGCTTTCTTT	CASRDRDVFMNTEAFF
TRBJ2-1	TRBD1	TRBV11-2	.	TGTGCCAGCAGATCCATCCTGGACAGGGGCCATGAGCAGTCCTTC	CASRSILDRGHEQSF
TRBJ1-1	.	TRBV3-1	.	TGTGCCAGCAGCCCGGGGCCCCTTGTTCCGAACACTGAAGCTTTCTTT	CASSPGPLVPNTEAFF
TRBJ2-2	.	TRBV12-3/TRBV12-4	few	TGTGCCAGCAGTTTCTCCAGGGGACAAATCACCGGGGAGCTGTTTTTT	CASSFSRGQITGELFF
TRBJ2-7	TRBD1	TRBV28	.	TGTGCCAGCAGTGCCCTATTAGTCCGGGACAGAGCCTACGAGCAGTACTTC	CASSALLVRDRAYEQYF
TRBJ1-6	.	TRBV25-1	medium-sized	TGTGCCAGCAGTGACCCCGTTTGGGGGAAGGGGTCACCCCTCCACTTT	CASSDPVWGKGSPLHF
TRBJ2-1	.	TRBV5-4	many	TGTGCCAGCAGCTCGACCTTAAACAATGAGCAGTTCTTC	CASSSTLNNEQFF
TRBJ1-1	.	TRBV6-1	many	TGTGCCAGCAGTCGAACTTCCACGGGCACTGAAGCTTTCTTT	CASSRTSTGTEAFF
TRBJ1-2	TRBD1	TRBV28	medium-sized	TGTGCCAGCAGGGAGGGACAGGGGTATGGCTACACCTTC	CASREGQGYGYTF
TRBJ2-7	.	TRBV12-3/TRBV12-4	medium-sized	TGTGCCAGCAGCCCAAGGGGGGGCGAGCAGTACTTC	CASSPRGGEQYF
TRBJ1-2	.	TRBV4-3	many	TGCGCCAGCAGCCAAGATCGGGTGGCTAACTATGGCTGCACCTTC	CASSQDRVANYGCTF
TRBJ2-2	TRBD1	TRBV27	few	TGTGCCAGCAGAATACAGGGGTCAAACACCGGGGAGCTGTTTTTT	CASRIQGSNTGELFF
TRBJ1-5	.	TRBV6-5	many	TGTGCCAGCAGTTACGTGTGGGCTCAGCCCCAGCATTTT	CASSYVWAQPQHF
TRBJ2-2	TRBD1	TRBV6-1	.	TGTGCCAGCAGCGAGGACAGGGGGCACACCGGGGAGCTGTTTTTT	CASSEDRGHTGELFF
TRBJ1-1	.	TRBV2	many	TGTGCCAGCAGGAAACCGGGAGGCACTGAAGCTTTCTTT	CASRKPGGTEAFF
TRBJ1-5	.	TRBV28	few	TGTGCCAATCTTACAGGGAAGCGTCAGCCCCAACATTTT	CANLTGKRQPQHF
TRBJ1-1	.	TRBV28	many	TGTGCCAGCAGTTTGACACCTCTTGGGGGTGAAGCTTTCTTT	CASSLTPLGGEAFF
TRBJ2-6	.	TRBV7-8	many	TGTGCCAGCAGCTTTGGATCTGGGGCCAACGTCCTGACTTTC	CASSFGSGANVLTF
TRBJ2-7	.	TRBV7-9	.	TGTTCCAGCAGCTTAGATTCGGTCCCGCGGAGGCAGTACTTC	CSSSLDSVPRRQYF
TRBJ2-5	.	TRBV5-6	few	TGTGCCAGCAGCTTGACCTTCGCAGGGGCCTCTAAAGAGACCCAGTACTTC	CASSLTFAGASKETQYF
TRBJ1-2	TRBD1	TRBV9	many	TGTGCCAGCAGCTTACGGGACAGGGAAACTTATGGCTACACCTTC	CASSLRDRETYGYTF
TRBJ1-5	.	TRBV4-3	many	TGCGCCAGCAGCCCAGATGTATCAGGGAATAGCAATCAGCCCCAGCATTTT	CASSPDVSGNSNQPQHF
TRBJ1-6	.	TRBV25-1	few	TGTGCCATCAGTAAGGGTGTCGTCCCCGAACGTTCACCCCTCCACTTT	CAISKGVVPERSPLHF
TRBJ1-2	.	TRBV7-9	many	TGTGCCAGCAGCTTAGGGACGGTCTATGGCTACACCTTC	CASSLGTVYGYTF
TRBJ2-5	.	TRBV27	few	TGTGCCAGCAGTTCCACCACGTACAGGAAAGAGGCCCAGTACTTC	CASSSTTYRKEAQYF
TRBJ2-7	.	TRBV20-1	many	TGCAGTGCTGAGGGGGGTAGCTCCTACGAGCAGTACTTC	CSAEGGSSYEQYF
TRBJ2-7	TRBD1	TRBV24-1	many	TGTGCCACCAGTGATCGGACAGGTTTTAATAGGTACGAGCAGTACTTC	CATSDRTGFNRYEQYF